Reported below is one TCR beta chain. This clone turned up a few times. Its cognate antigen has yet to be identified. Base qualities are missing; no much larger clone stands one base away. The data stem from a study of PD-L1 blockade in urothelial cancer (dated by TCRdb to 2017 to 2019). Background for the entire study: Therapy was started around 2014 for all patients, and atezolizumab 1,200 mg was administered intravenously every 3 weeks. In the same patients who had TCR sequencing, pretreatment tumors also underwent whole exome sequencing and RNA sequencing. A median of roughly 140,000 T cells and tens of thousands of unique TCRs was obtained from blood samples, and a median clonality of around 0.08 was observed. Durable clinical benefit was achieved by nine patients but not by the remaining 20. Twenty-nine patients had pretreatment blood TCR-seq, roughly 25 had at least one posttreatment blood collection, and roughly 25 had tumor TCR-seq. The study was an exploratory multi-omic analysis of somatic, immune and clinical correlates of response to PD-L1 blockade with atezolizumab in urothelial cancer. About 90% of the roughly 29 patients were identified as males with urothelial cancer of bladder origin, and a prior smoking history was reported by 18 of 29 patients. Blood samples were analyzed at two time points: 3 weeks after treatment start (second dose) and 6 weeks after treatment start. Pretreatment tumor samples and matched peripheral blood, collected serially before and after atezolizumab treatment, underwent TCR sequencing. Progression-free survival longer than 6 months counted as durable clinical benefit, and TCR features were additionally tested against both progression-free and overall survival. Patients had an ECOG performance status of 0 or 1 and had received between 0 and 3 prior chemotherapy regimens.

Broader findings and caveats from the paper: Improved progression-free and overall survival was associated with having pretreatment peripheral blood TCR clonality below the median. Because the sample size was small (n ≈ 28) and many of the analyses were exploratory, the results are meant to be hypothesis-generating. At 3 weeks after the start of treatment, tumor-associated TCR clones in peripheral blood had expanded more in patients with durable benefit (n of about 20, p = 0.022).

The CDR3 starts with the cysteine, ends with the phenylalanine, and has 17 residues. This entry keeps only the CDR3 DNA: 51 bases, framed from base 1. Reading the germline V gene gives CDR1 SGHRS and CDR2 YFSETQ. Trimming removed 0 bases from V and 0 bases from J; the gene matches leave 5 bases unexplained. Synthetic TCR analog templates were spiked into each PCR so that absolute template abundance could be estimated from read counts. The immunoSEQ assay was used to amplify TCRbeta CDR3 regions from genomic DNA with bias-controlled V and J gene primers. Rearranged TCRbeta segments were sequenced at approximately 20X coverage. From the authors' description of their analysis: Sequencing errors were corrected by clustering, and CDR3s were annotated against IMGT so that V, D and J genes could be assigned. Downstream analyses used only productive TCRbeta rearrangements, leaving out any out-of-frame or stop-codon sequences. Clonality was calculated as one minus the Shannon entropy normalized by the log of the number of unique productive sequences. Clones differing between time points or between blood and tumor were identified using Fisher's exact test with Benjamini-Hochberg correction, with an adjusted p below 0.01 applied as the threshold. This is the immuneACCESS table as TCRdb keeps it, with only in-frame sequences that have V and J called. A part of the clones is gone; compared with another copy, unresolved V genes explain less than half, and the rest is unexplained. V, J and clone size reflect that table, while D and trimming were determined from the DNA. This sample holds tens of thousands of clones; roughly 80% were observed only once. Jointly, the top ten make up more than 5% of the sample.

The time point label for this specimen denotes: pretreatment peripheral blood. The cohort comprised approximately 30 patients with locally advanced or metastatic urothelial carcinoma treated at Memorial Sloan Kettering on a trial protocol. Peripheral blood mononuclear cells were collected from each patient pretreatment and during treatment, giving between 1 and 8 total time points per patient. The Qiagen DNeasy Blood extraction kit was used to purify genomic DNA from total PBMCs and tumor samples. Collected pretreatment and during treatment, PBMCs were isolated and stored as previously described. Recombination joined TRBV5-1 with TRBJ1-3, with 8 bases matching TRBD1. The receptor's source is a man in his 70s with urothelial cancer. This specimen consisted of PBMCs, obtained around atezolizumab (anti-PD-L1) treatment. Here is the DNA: TGCGCCAGCAGCTTGGATTTCACAGGGGGCTCTGGAAACACCATATATTTT. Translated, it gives CASSLDFTGGSGNTIYF.